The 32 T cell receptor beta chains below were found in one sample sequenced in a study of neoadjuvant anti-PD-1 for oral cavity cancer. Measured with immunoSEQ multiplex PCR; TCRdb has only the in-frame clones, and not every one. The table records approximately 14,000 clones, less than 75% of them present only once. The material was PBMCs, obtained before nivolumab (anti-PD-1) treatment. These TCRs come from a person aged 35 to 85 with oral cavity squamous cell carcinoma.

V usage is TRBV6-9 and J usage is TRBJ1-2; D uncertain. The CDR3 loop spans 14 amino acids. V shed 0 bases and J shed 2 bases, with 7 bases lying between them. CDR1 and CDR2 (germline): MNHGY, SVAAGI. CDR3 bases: TGTGCCAGCAGTTATTCGGGGTGCAACTATGGCTACACCTTC. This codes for CASSYSGCNYGYTF.

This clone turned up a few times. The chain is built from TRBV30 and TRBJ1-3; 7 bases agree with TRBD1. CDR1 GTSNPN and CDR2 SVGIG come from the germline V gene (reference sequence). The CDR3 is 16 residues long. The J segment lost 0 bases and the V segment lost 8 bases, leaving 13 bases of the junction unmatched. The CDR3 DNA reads TGTGCCGCGATCCGGGACAGCCATTTCTCTGGAAACACCATATATTTT. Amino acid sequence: CAAIRDSHFSGNTIYF.

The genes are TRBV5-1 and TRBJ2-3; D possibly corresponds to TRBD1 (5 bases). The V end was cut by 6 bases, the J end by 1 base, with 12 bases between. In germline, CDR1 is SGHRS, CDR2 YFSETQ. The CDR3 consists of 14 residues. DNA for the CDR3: TGCGCCAGCACCTTCATGACAGGCACAGATACGCAGTATTTT. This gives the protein CASTFMTGTDTQYF.

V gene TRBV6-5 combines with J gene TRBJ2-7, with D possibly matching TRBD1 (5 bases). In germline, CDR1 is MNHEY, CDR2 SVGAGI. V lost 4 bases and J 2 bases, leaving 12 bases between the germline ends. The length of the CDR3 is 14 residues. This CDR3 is CASSFGHRTYEQYF. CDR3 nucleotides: TGTGCCAGCAGTTTTGGACATCGGACCTACGAGCAGTACTTC.

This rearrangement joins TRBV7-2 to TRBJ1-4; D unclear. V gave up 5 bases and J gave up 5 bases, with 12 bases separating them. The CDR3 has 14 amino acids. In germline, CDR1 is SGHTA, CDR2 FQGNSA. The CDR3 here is CASSQLNANEKLFF. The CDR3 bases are TGTGCCAGCAGCCAACTCAACGCAAATGAAAAACTGTTTTTT. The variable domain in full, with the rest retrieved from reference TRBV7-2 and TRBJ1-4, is GAGVSQSPSNKVTEKGKDVELRCDPISGHTALYWYRQSLGQGLEFLIYFQGNSAPDKSGLPSDRFSAERTGGSVSTLTIQRTQQEDSAVYLCASSQLNANEKLFFGSGTQLSVL.

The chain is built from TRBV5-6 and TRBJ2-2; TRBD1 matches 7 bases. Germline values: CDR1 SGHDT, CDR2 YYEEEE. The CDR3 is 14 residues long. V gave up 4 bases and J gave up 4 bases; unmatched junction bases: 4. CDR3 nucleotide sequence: TGTGCCAGCAGCAGGCCAGGGGGCACCGGGGAGCTGTTTTTT. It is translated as CASSRPGGTGELFF.

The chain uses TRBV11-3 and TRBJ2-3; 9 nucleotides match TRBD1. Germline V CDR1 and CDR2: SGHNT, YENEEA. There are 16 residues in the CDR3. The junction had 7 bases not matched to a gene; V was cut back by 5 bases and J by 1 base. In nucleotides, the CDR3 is TGTGCCAGCAGCCCTGGGACAGGGAGCCGCACAGATACGCAGTATTTT. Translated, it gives CASSPGTGSRTDTQYF.

The CDR3 reads CASSLADRYGYTF. The CDR3 DNA follows: TGCGCCAGCAGCTTGGCCGACCGTTATGGCTACACCTTC. This sequence joins TRBV5-1 and TRBJ1-2; the D is unclear. V lost 0 bases and J 5 bases, leaving 8 bases between the germline ends. The CDR3 runs 13 residues. CDR1 and CDR2 from the germline V gene are SGHRS and YFSETQ. Together with reference TRBV5-1 and TRBJ1-2, the CDR3 gives the full variable domain: KAGVTQTPRYLIKTRGQQVTLSCSPISGHRSVSWYQQTPGQGLQFLFEYFSETQRNKGNFPGRFSGRQFSNSRSEMNVSTLELGDSALYLCASSLADRYGYTFGSGTRLTVV.

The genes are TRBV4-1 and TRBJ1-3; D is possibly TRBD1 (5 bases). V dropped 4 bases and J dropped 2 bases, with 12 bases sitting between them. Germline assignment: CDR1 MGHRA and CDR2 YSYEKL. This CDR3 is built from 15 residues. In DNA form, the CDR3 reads TGCGCCAGCAGCCCGCCGGGACCTCCTGGAAACACCATATATTTT. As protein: CASSPPGPPGNTIYF.

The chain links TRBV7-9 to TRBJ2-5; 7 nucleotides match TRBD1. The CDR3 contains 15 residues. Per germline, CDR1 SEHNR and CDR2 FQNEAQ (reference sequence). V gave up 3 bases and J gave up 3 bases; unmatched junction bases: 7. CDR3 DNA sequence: TGTGCCAGCAGCTTTCCCGGGACAGTGGAAGAGACCCAGTACTTC. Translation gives CASSFPGTVEETQYF.

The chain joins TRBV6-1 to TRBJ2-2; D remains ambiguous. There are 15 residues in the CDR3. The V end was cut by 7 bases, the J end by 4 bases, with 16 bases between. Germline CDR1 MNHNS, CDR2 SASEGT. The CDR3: CASNPMPTRTGELFF. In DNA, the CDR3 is TGTGCCAGCAACCCCATGCCCACCCGCACCGGGGAGCTGTTTTTT.

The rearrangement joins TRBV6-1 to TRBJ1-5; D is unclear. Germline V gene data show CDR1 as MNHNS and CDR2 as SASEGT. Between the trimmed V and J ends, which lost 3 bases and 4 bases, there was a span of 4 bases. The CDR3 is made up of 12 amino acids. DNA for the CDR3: TGTGCCAGCAGTGACCTAAATCAGCCCCAGCATTTT. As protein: CASSDLNQPQHF.

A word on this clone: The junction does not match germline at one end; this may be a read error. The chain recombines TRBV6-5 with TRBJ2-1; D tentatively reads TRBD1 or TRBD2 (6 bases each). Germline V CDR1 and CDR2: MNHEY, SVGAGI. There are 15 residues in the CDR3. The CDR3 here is CASSHSRGADNEQFF. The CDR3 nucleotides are TGTGCCAGCAGTCACTCGAGGGGGGCCGACAATGAGCAGTTCTTC.

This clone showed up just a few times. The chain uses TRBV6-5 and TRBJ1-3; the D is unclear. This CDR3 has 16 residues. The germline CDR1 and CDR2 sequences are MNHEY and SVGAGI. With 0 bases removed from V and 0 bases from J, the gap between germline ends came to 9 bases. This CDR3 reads CASSYSGGISGNTIYF. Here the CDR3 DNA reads TGTGCCAGCAGTTACTCAGGAGGAATCTCTGGAAACACCATATATTTT.

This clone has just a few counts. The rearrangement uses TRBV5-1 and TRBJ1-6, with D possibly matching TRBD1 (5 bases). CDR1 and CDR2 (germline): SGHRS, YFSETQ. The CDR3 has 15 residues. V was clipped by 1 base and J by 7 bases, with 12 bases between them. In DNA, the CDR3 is TGCGCCAGCAGCTTGTCCAGGGCGAGCAATTCACCCCTCCACTTT. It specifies CASSLSRASNSPLHF.

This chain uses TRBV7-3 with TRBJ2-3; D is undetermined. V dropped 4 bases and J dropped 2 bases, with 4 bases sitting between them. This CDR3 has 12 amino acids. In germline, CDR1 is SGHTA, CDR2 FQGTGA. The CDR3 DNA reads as TGTGCCAGCAGCTCTTACACAGATACGCAGTATTTT. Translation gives CASSSYTDTQYF.

CDR3: CASSPTSGGFGEQYF. In nucleotides, the CDR3 is TGTGCCAGCAGTCCGACTAGCGGGGGGTTTGGGGAGCAGTACTTC. The chain employs TRBV6-6 and TRBJ2-7, with TRBD2 identical over 13 bases. The germline V gene encodes CDR1 MNHNY and CDR2 SVGAGI (reference sequence). V lost 5 bases, J lost 7 bases, and 8 bases stayed unmatched. The CDR3 contains 15 residues.

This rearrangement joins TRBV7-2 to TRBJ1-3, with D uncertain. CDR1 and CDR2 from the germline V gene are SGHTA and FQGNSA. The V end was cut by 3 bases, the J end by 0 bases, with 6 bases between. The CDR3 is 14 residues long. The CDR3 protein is CASSLTVSGNTIYF. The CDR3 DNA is TGTGCCAGCAGCTTGACGGTCTCTGGAAACACCATATATTTT. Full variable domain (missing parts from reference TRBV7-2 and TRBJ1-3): GAGVSQSPSNKVTEKGKDVELRCDPISGHTALYWYRQSLGQGLEFLIYFQGNSAPDKSGLPSDRFSAERTGGSVSTLTIQRTQQEDSAVYLCASSLTVSGNTIYFGEGSWLTVV.

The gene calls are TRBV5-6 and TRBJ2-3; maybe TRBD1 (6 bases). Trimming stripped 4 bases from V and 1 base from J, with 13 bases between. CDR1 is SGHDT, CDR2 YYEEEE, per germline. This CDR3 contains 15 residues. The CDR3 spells CASSPQGHGTDTQYF. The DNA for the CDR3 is TGTGCCAGCAGCCCACAGGGTCATGGCACAGATACGCAGTATTTT.

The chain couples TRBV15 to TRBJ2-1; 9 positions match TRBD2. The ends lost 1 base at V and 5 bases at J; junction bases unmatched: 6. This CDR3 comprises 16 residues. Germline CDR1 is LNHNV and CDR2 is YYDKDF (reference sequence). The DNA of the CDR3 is TGTGCCACCAGCAGAGGGGGACTAGCCACCAACAATGAGCAGTTCTTC. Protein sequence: CATSRGGLATNNEQFF.

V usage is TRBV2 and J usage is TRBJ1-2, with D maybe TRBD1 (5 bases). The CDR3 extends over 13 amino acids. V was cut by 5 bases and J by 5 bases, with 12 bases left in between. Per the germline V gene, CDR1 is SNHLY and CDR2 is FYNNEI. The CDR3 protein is CASSPGTVYGYTF. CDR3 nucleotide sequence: TGTGCCAGCAGTCCCGGGACGGTTTATGGCTACACCTTC.

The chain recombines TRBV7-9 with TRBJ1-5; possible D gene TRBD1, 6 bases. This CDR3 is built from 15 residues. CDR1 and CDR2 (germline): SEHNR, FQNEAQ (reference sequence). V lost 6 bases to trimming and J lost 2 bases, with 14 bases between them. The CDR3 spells CASSLTGGGNQPQHF. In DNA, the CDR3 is TGTGCCAGCAGTTTGACAGGAGGTGGCAATCAGCCCCAGCATTTT.

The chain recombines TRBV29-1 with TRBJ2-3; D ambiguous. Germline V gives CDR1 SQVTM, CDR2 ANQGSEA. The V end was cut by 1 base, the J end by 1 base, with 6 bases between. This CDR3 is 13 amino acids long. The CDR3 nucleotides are TGCAGCGTTGAAGGGATCGGCACAGATACGCAGTATTTT. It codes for CSVEGIGTDTQYF.

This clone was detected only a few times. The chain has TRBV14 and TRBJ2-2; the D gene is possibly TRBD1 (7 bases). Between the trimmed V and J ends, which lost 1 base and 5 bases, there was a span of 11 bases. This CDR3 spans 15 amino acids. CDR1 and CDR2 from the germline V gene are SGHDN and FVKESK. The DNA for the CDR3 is TGTGCCAGCAGCCAAGCAGCAGGGGGGACCGGGGAGCTGTTTTTT. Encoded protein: CASSQAAGGTGELFF.

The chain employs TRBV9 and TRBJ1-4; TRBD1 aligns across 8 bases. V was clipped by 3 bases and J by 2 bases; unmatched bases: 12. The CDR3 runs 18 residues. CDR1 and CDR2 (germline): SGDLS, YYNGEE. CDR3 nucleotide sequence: TGTGCCAGCAGCGCTCCCGACAGGGGAGCTGGTACTAATGAAAAACTGTTTTTT. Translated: CASSAPDRGAGTNEKLFF.

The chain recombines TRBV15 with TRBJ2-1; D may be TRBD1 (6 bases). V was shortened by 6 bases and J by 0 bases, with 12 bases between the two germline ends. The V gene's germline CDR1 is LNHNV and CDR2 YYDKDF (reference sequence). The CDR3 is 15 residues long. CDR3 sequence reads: CATRRGRGSYNEQFF. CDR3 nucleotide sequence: TGTGCCACCAGACGAGGCAGGGGCTCCTACAATGAGCAGTTCTTC.

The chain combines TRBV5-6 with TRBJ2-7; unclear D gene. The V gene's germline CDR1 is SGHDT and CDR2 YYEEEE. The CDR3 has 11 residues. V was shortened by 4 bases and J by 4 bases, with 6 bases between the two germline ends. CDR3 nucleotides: TGTGCCAGCAGCCAGCAATACGAGCAGTACTTC. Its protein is CASSQQYEQYF.

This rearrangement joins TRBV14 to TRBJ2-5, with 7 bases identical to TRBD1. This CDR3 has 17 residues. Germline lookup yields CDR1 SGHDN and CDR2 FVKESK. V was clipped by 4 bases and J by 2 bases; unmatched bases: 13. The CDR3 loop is CASSPSPSGGWQETQYF. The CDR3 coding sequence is TGTGCCAGCAGCCCCTCCCCCTCAGGGGGTTGGCAAGAGACCCAGTACTTC.

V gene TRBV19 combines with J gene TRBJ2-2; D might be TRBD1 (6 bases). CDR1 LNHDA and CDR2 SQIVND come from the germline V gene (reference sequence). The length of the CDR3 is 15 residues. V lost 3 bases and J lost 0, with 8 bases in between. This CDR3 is CASSITGPNTGELFF. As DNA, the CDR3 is TGTGCCAGTAGTATCACAGGGCCGAACACCGGGGAGCTGTTTTTT. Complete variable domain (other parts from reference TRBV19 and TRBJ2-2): DGGITQSPKYLFRKEGQNVTLSCEQNLNHDAMYWYRQDPGQGLRLIYYSQIVNDFQKGDIAEGYSVSREKKESFPLTVTSAQKNPTAFYLCASSITGPNTGELFFGEGSRLTVL.

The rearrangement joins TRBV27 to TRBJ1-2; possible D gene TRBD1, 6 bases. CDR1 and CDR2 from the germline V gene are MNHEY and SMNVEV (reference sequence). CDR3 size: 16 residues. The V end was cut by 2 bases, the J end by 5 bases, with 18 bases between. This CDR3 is CASSLVGRGSQYGYTF. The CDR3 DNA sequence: TGTGCCAGCAGTTTAGTAGGAAGGGGGTCCCAATATGGCTACACCTTC.

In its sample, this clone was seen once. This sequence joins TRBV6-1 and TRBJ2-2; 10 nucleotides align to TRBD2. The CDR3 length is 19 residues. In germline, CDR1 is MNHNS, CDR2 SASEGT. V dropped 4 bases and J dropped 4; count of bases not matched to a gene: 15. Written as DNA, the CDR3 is TGTGCCAGCAGTGCCCGAAGTGGGCTAGCGGGGGCCAGCACCGGGGAGCTGTTTTTT. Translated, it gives CASSARSGLAGASTGELFF.

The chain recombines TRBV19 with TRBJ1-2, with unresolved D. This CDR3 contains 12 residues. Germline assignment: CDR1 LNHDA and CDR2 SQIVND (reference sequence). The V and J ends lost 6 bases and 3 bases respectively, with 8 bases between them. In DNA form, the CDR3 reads TGTGCCAGTAGGGAGGGAGACTATGGCTACACCTTC. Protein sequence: CASREGDYGYTF.